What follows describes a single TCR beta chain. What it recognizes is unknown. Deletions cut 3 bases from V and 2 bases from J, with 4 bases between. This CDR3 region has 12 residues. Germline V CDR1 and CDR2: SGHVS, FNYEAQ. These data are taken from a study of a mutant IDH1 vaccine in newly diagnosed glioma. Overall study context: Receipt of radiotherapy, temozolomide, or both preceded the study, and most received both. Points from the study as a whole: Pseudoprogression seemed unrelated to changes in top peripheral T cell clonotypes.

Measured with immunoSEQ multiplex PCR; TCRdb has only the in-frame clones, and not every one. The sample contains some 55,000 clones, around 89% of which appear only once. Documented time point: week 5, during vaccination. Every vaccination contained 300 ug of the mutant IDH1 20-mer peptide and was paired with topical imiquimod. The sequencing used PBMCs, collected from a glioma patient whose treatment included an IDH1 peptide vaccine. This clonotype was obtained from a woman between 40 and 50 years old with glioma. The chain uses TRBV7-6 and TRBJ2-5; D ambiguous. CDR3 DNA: TGTGCCAGCAGCTTGGGGCAAGAGACCCAGTACTTC. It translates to CASSLGQETQYF.